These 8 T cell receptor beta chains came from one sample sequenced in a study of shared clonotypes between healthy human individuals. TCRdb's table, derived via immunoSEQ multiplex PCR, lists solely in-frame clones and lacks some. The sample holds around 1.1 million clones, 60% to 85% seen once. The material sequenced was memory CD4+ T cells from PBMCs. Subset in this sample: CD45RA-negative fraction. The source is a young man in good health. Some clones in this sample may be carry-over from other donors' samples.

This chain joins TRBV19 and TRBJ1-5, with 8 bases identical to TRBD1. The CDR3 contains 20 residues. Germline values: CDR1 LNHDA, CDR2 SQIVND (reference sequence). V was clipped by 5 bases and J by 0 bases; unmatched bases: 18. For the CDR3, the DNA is TGTGCCAGTAGTGGCAGGGAGGGACAGGTTCGATCTTATAGCAATCAGCCCCAGCATTTT. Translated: CASSGREGQVRSYSNQPQHF.

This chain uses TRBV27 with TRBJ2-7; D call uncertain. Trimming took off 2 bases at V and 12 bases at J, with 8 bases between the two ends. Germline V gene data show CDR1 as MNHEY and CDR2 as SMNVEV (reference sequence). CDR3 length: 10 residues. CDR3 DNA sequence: TGTGCCAGCAGTTTAAGTCGGAGGTACTTC. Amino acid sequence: CASSLSRRYF.

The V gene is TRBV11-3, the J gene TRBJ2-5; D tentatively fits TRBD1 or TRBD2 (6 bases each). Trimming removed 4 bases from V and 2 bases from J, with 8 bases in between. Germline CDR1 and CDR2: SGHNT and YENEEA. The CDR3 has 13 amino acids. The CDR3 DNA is TGTGCCAGCAGCTCGGGGGCACAAGAGACCCAGTACTTC. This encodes CASSSGAQETQYF.

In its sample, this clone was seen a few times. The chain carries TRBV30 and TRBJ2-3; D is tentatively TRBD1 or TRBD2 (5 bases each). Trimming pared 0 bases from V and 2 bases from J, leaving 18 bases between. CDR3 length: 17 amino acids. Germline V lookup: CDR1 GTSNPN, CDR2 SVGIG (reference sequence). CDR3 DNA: TGTGCCTGGAGTGTGCTGACACTGGGACGGGACACAGATACGCAGTATTTT. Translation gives CAWSVLTLGRDTDTQYF. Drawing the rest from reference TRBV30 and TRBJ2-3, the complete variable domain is SQTIHQWPATLVQPVGSPLSLECTVEGTSNPNLYWYRQAAGRGLQLLFYSVGIGQISSEVPQNLSASRPQDRQFILSSKKLLLSDSGFYLCAWSVLTLGRDTDTQYFGPGTRLTVL.

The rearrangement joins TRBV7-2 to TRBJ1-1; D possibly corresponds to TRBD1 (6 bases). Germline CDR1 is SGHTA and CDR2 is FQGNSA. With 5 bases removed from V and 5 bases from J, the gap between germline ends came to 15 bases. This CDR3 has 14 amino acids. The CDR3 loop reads CASSVTGLGTEAFF. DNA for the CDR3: TGTGCCAGCAGCGTCACAGGGCTGGGGACTGAAGCTTTCTTT.

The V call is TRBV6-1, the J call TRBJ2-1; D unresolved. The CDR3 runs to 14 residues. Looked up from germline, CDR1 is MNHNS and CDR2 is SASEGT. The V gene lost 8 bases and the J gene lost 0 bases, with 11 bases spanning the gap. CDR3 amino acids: CASGVLRSYNEQFF. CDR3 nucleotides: TGTGCCAGCGGGGTACTCCGCTCCTACAATGAGCAGTTCTTC.

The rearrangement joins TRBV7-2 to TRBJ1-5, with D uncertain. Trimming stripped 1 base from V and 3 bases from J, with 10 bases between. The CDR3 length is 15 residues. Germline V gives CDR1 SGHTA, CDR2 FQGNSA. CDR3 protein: CASSLVVAYNQPQHF. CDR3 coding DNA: TGTGCCAGCAGCTTAGTCGTTGCGTACAATCAGCCCCAGCATTTT.

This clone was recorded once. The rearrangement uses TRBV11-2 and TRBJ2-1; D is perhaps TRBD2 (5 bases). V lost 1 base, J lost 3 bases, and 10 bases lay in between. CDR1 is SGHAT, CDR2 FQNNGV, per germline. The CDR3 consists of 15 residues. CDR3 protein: CASSLGGEGYNEQFF. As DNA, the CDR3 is TGTGCCAGCAGCTTAGGGGGTGAGGGCTACAATGAGCAGTTCTTC.